The rows below give T cell receptor beta chains drawn from one sample of a study. TCRdb's table, derived via immunoSEQ multiplex PCR, lists solely in-frame clones and lacks some. The sample lists nearly 70,000 clones, just under 95% occurring once. The material sequenced was PBMCs. These receptors were obtained from a middle-aged man with rheumatoid arthritis. Both conserved end residues are part of each CDR3. D genes are given only for firm matches.

v_call	cdr3_length	d_call	j_call	cdr3_nt	cdr3_aa
TRBV28	16	TRBD2	TRBJ2-2	TGTGCCAGCAGTTTCCCGCGGGGGTCGTATAGCGGGGAGCTGTTTTTT	CASSFPRGSYSGELFF
TRBV12-5	16	TRBD1	TRBJ1-2	TGTGCTAGTGGGAAAACACCGGGACAGGGAGGCTATGGCTACACCTTC	CASGKTPGQGGYGYTF
TRBV6-4	15	TRBD2	TRBJ2-3	TGTGCCAGCAGTGACTCGTGGGGGGGGACAGATACGCAGTATTTT	CASSDSWGGTDTQYF
TRBV28	16	TRBD2	TRBJ2-7	TGTGCCAGCAGACCCGGACTAGCGGGGGACTCCTACGAGCAGTACTTC	CASRPGLAGDSYEQYF
TRBV19	18	TRBD2	TRBJ2-5	TGTGCCAGTAGTATAGATCGGGGGGGCCGCAGGCTCCAAGAGACCCAGTACTTC	CASSIDRGGRRLQETQYF
TRBV29-1	13	TRBD1	TRBJ1-1	TGCAGCGTTGAAGTAACAGGGGGCACTGAAGCTTTCTTT	CSVEVTGGTEAFF
TRBV9	14	TRBD1	TRBJ1-1	TGTGCCAGCAGCGGGCGACAGGGGAACACTGAAGCTTTCTTT	CASSGRQGNTEAFF
TRBV5-1	14	.	TRBJ2-1	TGCGCCAGCAGCTTGGACAATCCCCGGGATGAGCAGTTCTTC	CASSLDNPRDEQFF
TRBV19	14	.	TRBJ1-5	TGTGCCAGTAGTATATTTGACAGCAATCAGCCCCAGCATTTT	CASSIFDSNQPQHF
TRBV28	15	.	TRBJ2-7	TGTGCCAGCAGTACCCCGGACGGGAGCTCCTACGAGCAGTACTTC	CASSTPDGSSYEQYF